This entry lists 31 T cell receptor beta chains sequenced from one sample in a study of blood T cell repertoires in COVID-19. Only in-frame clones appear in the TCRdb table, and some are missing; sequencing was by immunoSEQ multiplex PCR. The profile covers about 160,000 clones, with 80% appearing a single time and approximately 3% taken by the ten largest. The sequencing input was PBMCs or T cells enriched from blood (not recorded which). These TCRs come from a woman in her fifties or sixties who had recovered from COVID-19.

This rearrangement joins TRBV25-1 to TRBJ2-2; a weak D match, TRBD1 (6 bases). From germline, CDR1 is MGHDK and CDR2 SYGVNS. The CDR3 totals 15 residues. Trimming pared 4 bases from V and 1 base from J, leaving 10 bases between. The CDR3, as DNA: TGTGCCAGCAGTGCCAGGGGCCAGAACACCGGGGAGCTGTTTTTT. Protein sequence: CASSARGQNTGELFF.

The chain links TRBV5-1 to TRBJ1-3; TRBD1 might be the D (5 bases). Trimming pared 3 bases from V and 4 bases from J, leaving 14 bases between. This CDR3 is 15 amino acids long. Germline V gene lookup returns CDR1 SGHRS and CDR2 YFSETQ. Here the CDR3 reads CASSSDRGVGNTIYF. The CDR3 bases are TGCGCCAGCAGCTCTGATCGGGGGGTCGGAAACACCATATATTTT.

V is TRBV7-8 and J is TRBJ2-7, with D perhaps TRBD2 (7 bases). The CDR3 is 14 residues long. CDR1 SGHVS and CDR2 FQNEAQ come from the germline V gene. V was cut by 3 bases and J by 7 bases, with 16 bases left in between. The CDR3 nucleotides are TGTGCCAGCAGCTTCGGTGGGGGGGCGTGGGAGCAGTACTTC. Its protein product is CASSFGGGAWEQYF.

The J gene is TRBJ2-2, the V gene TRBV7-8, with 11 bases matching TRBD1. CDR3 length: 16 residues. The junction had 6 bases not matched to a gene; V was cut back by 5 bases and J by 4 bases. Germline CDR1 is SGHVS and CDR2 is FQNEAQ. This CDR3 reads CASSNRDRGFTGELFF. The CDR3 DNA is TGTGCCAGCAGCAACCGGGACAGGGGGTTCACCGGGGAGCTGTTTTTT.

V usage is TRBV25-1 and J usage is TRBJ1-2, with D uncertain. Germline V gene lookup returns CDR1 MGHDK and CDR2 SYGVNS. Trimming shortened V by 9 bases and J by 5 bases, and 16 bases separated the two germline ends. This CDR3 region has 13 residues. The CDR3, as DNA: TGTGCCAGTAAGGCCCGTTCGACTTATGGCTACACCTTC. Translated, it gives CASKARSTYGYTF.

The rearrangement joins TRBV2 to TRBJ2-3, with TRBD2 as a possible D gene (5 bases). Germline CDR1 is SNHLY and CDR2 is FYNNEI. This CDR3 is 12 amino acids long. Deletions cut 10 bases from V and 4 bases from J, with 12 bases between. CDR3 in DNA: TGTGCCACCAGGACTTCCTCAGATACGCAGTATTTT. As protein: CATRTSSDTQYF.

This clone has a single count. The chain is built from TRBV18 and TRBJ1-1, with D unresolved. The CDR3 contains 14 residues. The germline V gene has CDR1 KGHSH and CDR2 LQKENI. V was shortened by 6 bases and J by 0 bases, with 11 bases between the two germline ends. CDR3 region: CASSPLDLNTEAFF. For the CDR3, the DNA is TGTGCCAGCTCGCCCCTCGACTTGAACACTGAAGCTTTCTTT.

This clone was found once. The gene calls are TRBV18 and TRBJ2-7; the D gene is possibly TRBD2 (6 bases). Germline V gene lookup returns CDR1 KGHSH and CDR2 LQKENI. V lost 3 bases and J lost 7, with 19 bases in between. There are 15 residues in the CDR3. The CDR3 sequence is CASSPRSGGSQEQYF. CDR3 coding DNA: TGTGCCAGCTCACCGAGAAGCGGAGGGTCTCAAGAGCAGTACTTC.

A single count supports this clone. The chain uses TRBV5-1 and TRBJ2-1; tentative D call: TRBD2 (5 bases). From germline, CDR1 is SGHRS and CDR2 YFSETQ. The CDR3 extends over 15 amino acids. Trimming cost V 0 bases and J 4 bases, with 11 bases left between them. Here the CDR3 DNA reads TGCGCCAGCAGCTTGGACACGGACTTTTACAATGAGCAGTTCTTC. Encoded protein: CASSLDTDFYNEQFF.

This clone was counted once. The gene calls are TRBV18 and TRBJ1-5, with TRBD1 identical over 8 bases. This CDR3 is 11 amino acids long. Germline V gene sequence: CDR1 KGHSH, CDR2 LQKENI. The chain's CDR3 is CADRVSQPQHF. As DNA, the CDR3 is TGTGCGGACAGGGTTAGTCAGCCCCAGCATTTT.

This sequence joins TRBV7-2 and TRBJ2-4; TRBD1 is a possible D gene (6 bases). The V and J ends lost 5 bases and 1 base respectively, with 21 bases between them. The CDR3 extends over 18 amino acids. The germline V gene has CDR1 SGHTA and CDR2 FQGNSA. The CDR3 bases are TGTGCCAGCAGCCAACTTACAGGGCCCCGAGGGGCCAAAAACATTCAGTACTTC. Residues: CASSQLTGPRGAKNIQYF.

Notes on this clone: Within the sample, other DNA sequences also encode this same CDR3. The chain links TRBV4-2 to TRBJ1-1; TRBD1 is a possible D gene (5 bases). The CDR3 sequence is 12 residues long. The germline CDR1 and CDR2 sequences are LGHNA and YNFKEQ. Trimming pared 1 base from V and 5 bases from J, leaving 5 bases between. The CDR3 here is CASSQAGTEAFF. CDR3 DNA: TGTGCCAGCAGCCAAGCAGGGACTGAAGCTTTCTTT.

The chain recombines TRBV12-5 with TRBJ2-4; 8 nucleotides match TRBD2. J lost 3 bases, V lost 0 bases, and 13 bases had no gene match. There are 19 residues in the CDR3. The germline V gene has CDR1 LGHNT and CDR2 FRNRAP. The DNA of the CDR3 is TGTGCTAGTGGTTTGGTGGCGGGGGGCGCGGGGAAGGACAAAAACATTCAGTACTTC. Translating it yields CASGLVAGGAGKDKNIQYF.

V gene TRBV9 combines with J gene TRBJ2-6; D is uncertain. This CDR3 has 17 residues. The germline V gene has CDR1 SGDLS and CDR2 YYNGEE. V shed 5 bases and J shed 3 bases, with 18 bases lying between them. In DNA form, the CDR3 reads TGTGCCAGCAGTCGTATTTCTTCTGTGTATGGGGCCAACGTCCTGACTTTC. This sequence encodes CASSRISSVYGANVLTF. The variable domain in full, completed from reference TRBV9 and TRBJ2-6, reads DSGVTQTPKHLITATGQRVTLRCSPRSGDLSVYWYQQSLDQGLQFLIQYYNGEERAKGNILERFSAQQFPDLHSELNLSSLELGDSALYFCASSRISSVYGANVLTFGAGSRLTVL.

The chain recombines TRBV19 with TRBJ1-4; no clear D. This CDR3 has 16 amino acids. From germline, CDR1 is LNHDA and CDR2 SQIVND (reference sequence). V gave up 7 bases and J gave up 1 base, with 16 bases separating them. The CDR3 protein is CASNRVGWQTNEKLFF. Here the CDR3 DNA reads TGTGCCAGTAACAGAGTTGGGTGGCAAACTAATGAAAAACTGTTTTTT.

The CDR3 region has the DNA TGTGCCAGTAGTCAGGACACACATGCCTATGGCTACACCTTC. This sequence encodes CASSQDTHAYGYTF. The gene calls are TRBV19 and TRBJ1-2, with D possibly TRBD1 on 5 matching bases. The V and J ends lost 5 bases and 4 bases respectively, with 14 bases between them. The germline V gene has CDR1 LNHDA and CDR2 SQIVND (reference sequence). CDR3 size: 14 residues.

The rearrangement joins TRBV6-1 to TRBJ2-7; TRBD2 aligns across 13 bases. The CDR3 sequence is 15 residues long. The germline V gene has CDR1 MNHNS and CDR2 SASEGT. With 2 bases clipped from V and 2 bases from J, the junction kept 0 bases outside the gene matches. In DNA, the CDR3 is TGTGCCAGCAGTGAAACTAGCGGGGGGGCCTACGAGCAGTACTTC. It translates to CASSETSGGAYEQYF.

V usage is TRBV7-9 and J usage is TRBJ2-5; 14 bases align to TRBD2. The CDR3 is 14 residues long. Germline lookup yields CDR1 SEHNR and CDR2 FQNEAQ (reference sequence). The V gene end was trimmed by 1 base and the J gene end by 11 bases; junction bases not matched to a gene: 3. CDR3 protein: CASSLEWTSGGQYF. The CDR3 bases are TGTGCCAGCAGCTTAGAGTGGACTAGCGGGGGGCAGTACTTC. Complete variable domain (other parts from reference TRBV7-9 and TRBJ2-5): DTGVSQNPRHKITKRGQNVTFRCDPISEHNRLYWYRQTLGQGPEFLTYFQNEAQLEKSRLLSDRFSAERPKGSFSTLEIQRTEQGDSAMYLCASSLEWTSGGQYFGPGTRLLVL.

The V call is TRBV19, the J call TRBJ1-1; TRBD1 matches at 8 bases. The CDR3 runs to 15 residues. Germline trimming cut 4 bases from V and 2 bases from J; bases unmatched to any gene: 6. The germline CDR1 and CDR2 sequences are LNHDA and SQIVND (reference sequence). CDR3: CASSTRDRTNTEAFF. The CDR3, as DNA: TGTGCCAGTAGTACCCGGGACAGGACCAACACTGAAGCTTTCTTT.

V and J are TRBV12-5 and TRBJ2-7; 8 positions match TRBD1. The CDR3 totals 14 residues. J gave up 5 bases and V 4 bases, and 7 bases lay outside the gene matches. Per the germline V gene, CDR1 is LGHNT and CDR2 is FRNRAP. CDR3 DNA sequence: TGTGCTAGTGGTTCCGGACAGGGTCCCGACGAGCAGTACTTC. Translating gives CASGSGQGPDEQYF. Looking up the rest from reference TRBV12-5 and TRBJ2-7 gives the full variable domain: DARVTQTPRHKVTEMGQEVTMRCQPILGHNTVFWYRQTMMQGLELLAYFRNRAPLDDSGMPKDRFSAEMPDATLATLKIQPSEPRDSAVYFCASGSGQGPDEQYFGPGTRLTVT.

The rearrangement links TRBV10-2 to TRBJ1-1, with D unclear. Trimming stripped 1 base from V and 0 bases from J, with 6 bases between. The germline CDR1 and CDR2 sequences are WSHSY and SAAADI. This CDR3 contains 14 residues. The CDR3 loop reads CASSEYGLNTEAFF. The CDR3 DNA reads as TGCGCCAGCAGTGAGTATGGGCTGAACACTGAAGCTTTCTTT.

Comment on this clone: At one of its ends the junction is not consistent with the germline gene, which may arise from a read error. The sample holds other DNA sequences that translate to the same CDR3. The chain links TRBV30 to TRBJ1-1; maybe TRBD1 (6 bases). Germline V gene lookup returns CDR1 GTSNPN and CDR2 SVGIG (reference sequence). The CDR3 runs 13 residues. The CDR3 DNA sequence: TGTGCCTGGAGTGAACAGGGAGTAACTGAGGCTTTCTTT. Protein sequence: CAWSEQGVTEAFF.

The genes are TRBV19 and TRBJ1-1; 7 nucleotides agree with TRBD1. This CDR3 is 17 amino acids long. Per the germline V gene, CDR1 is LNHDA and CDR2 is SQIVND (reference sequence). The V segment lost 1 base and the J segment 4 bases; nucleotides outside the gene matches: 12. The DNA of the CDR3 is TGTGCCAGTAGTATAGGTAGACAGGGCGTTTGGGGCACTGAAGCTTTCTTT. Amino acid sequence: CASSIGRQGVWGTEAFF.

The V and J genes are TRBV6-1 and TRBJ1-6, with D unresolved. CDR1 is MNHNS and CDR2 is SASEGT in the germline V gene. This CDR3 is 14 amino acids long. Trimming took off 5 bases at V and 10 bases at J, with 15 bases between the two ends. The CDR3 reads CASSSDGLRSPLHF. The CDR3 DNA is TGTGCCAGCAGTTCGGACGGACTTCGGTCACCCCTCCACTTT.

The chain is built from TRBV2 and TRBJ1-4; D uncertain. Germline V lookup: CDR1 SNHLY, CDR2 FYNNEI. The CDR3 sequence is 13 residues long. Trimming pared 10 bases from V and 10 bases from J, leaving 19 bases between. Written as DNA, the CDR3 is TGTGCCACCGAGGAGTGGAGTGAGGGAAAACTGTTTTTT. As protein: CATEEWSEGKLFF. The full variable domain, rest sourced from reference TRBV2 and TRBJ1-4, is EPEVTQTPSHQVTQMGQEVILRCVPISNHLYFYWYRQILGQKVEFLVSFYNNEISEKSEIFDDQFSVERPDGSNFTLKIRSTKLEDSAMYFCATEEWSEGKLFFGSGTQLSVL.

The DNA of the CDR3 is TGTGCCAGCAGCTTAGACAGGGATGTTGGCTACACCTTC. The encoded protein is CASSLDRDVGYTF. The chain carries TRBV7-9 and TRBJ1-2; a weak D match, TRBD1 (6 bases). In germline, CDR1 is SEHNR, CDR2 FQNEAQ (reference sequence). V was pared by 1 base and J by 7 bases, with 10 bases between. This CDR3 is 13 amino acids long.

This chain joins TRBV1 and TRBJ2-7; the table's D call of TRBD2 was not tested on the DNA. TRBV1 is a pseudogene segment. There are 12 residues in the CDR3. Here the CDR3 DNA reads TGCACCAGCAGCCGCGGGGGGTACGAGCAGTACTTC. Protein: CTSSRGGYEQYF.

The chain couples TRBV5-1 to TRBJ1-1, with 11 nucleotides matching TRBD1. Germline assignment: CDR1 SGHRS and CDR2 YFSETQ. Losses at the gene ends were 2 bases for V and 7 bases for J; bases not matched to a gene: 7. This CDR3 region has 15 residues. For the CDR3, the DNA is TGCGCCAGCAGCTTCCAAGGACAGGGGGCCGATGAAGCTTTCTTT. It translates to CASSFQGQGADEAFF.

This clone was seen at least ten times. The chain joins TRBV3-1 (or the pseudogene TRBV3-2) to TRBJ1-2; a weak D match, TRBD1 (6 bases). Trimming cost V 4 bases and J 8 bases, with 14 bases left between them. This CDR3 is built from 13 residues. Germline lookup yields CDR1 LGHDT and CDR2 YNNKEL (reference sequence). Here the CDR3 DNA reads TGTGCCAGCAGCCGAGGGGGAGAAGGAGGCTACACCTTC. It is translated as CASSRGGEGGYTF.

This clone was recorded a few times. The V gene is TRBV7-2, the J gene TRBJ2-7, with D tentatively TRBD2 (6 bases). The germline V gene encodes CDR1 SGHTA and CDR2 FQGNSA. The CDR3 totals 15 residues. The V gene lost 4 bases and the J gene lost 4 bases, with 17 bases spanning the gap. This CDR3 reads CASSYKGGESYEQYF. CDR3 in DNA: TGTGCCAGCAGCTACAAAGGCGGGGAGAGTTACGAGCAGTACTTC.

The chain carries TRBV30 and TRBJ2-7; 7 bases line up with TRBD1. The CDR3 is made up of 15 amino acids. V trimming: 4 bases; J trimming: 6 bases; junction bases outside the gene matches: 15. CDR1 and CDR2 from the germline V gene are GTSNPN and SVGIG (reference sequence). The CDR3 bases are TGTGCCTGGACCGGATTTCAGACAGGGCCTCGCGAGCAGTACTTC. Its translation is CAWTGFQTGPREQYF.